The entry that follows covers one T cell receptor (beta chain) sequence. What it binds is unknown. The sample is drawn from a study of cytomegalovirus exposure and HLA in healthy donors. Overall study context: Among about 200 million T cells, an earlier analysis found about 110 million unique TCR beta sequences. Samples from HLA-typed donors yielded 85 million to 95 million unique TCRs in an early data release. General study points: Prediction of most subjects' HLA-A and HLA-B alleles by TCR beta sequences was reportedly accurate.

PCR involved 60 Vbeta and 13 Jbeta primers. Data came from immunoSEQ multiplex PCR; TCRdb stores just in-frame clones and leaves some out. The data show some 90,000 clones, around 70% seen once. V gave up 1 base and J gave up 2 bases, with 8 bases separating them. Germline CDR1 is WSHSY and CDR2 is SAAADI. The CDR3 has 14 amino acids. The chain carries TRBV10-2 and TRBJ2-5, with D maybe TRBD2 (6 bases). The sequenced sample consisted of PBMCs. The TCR was taken from a man between 60 and 75 years old in good health and CMV-seronegative. CDR3 bases: TGCGCCAGCAGTGAGTGGGGGGAACAAGAGACCCAGTACTTC. Encoded protein: CASSEWGEQETQYF.